The 7 T cell receptor beta chains below come from one sample, sequenced in a study of blood T cell repertoires in COVID-19 (TCRdb year 2020). Library preparation employed the immunoSEQ multiplex PCR assay. TCRdb carries this immuneACCESS record with in-frame sequences only. Its versions omit some clonotypes, under half of them owing to an unresolved V gene in the studies checked, with the rest unexplained. Recorded for this sample are 98,000 or so clones; approximately 84% of them occurred a single time. 26% of the sample is taken by the ten largest. The sample consisted of peripheral blood. The receptors come from a man aged 55 to 70 with acute or convalescent COVID-19.

The V gene is TRBV24-1, the J gene TRBJ2-7; 7 bases agree with TRBD1. The length of the CDR3 is 14 residues. The germline V gene encodes CDR1 KGHDR and CDR2 SFDVKD. The junction had 9 bases not matched to a gene; V was cut back by 7 bases and J by 4 bases. CDR3 nucleotides: TGTGCCACCAGGTCCGGGACAGCGACGTACGAGCAGTACTTC. Residues: CATRSGTATYEQYF.

The chain carries TRBV27 and TRBJ1-1; 10 bases align to TRBD1. Unmatched junction bases numbered 7, after V lost 5 bases and J lost 4 bases. This CDR3 is built from 15 residues. Per the germline V gene, CDR1 is MNHEY and CDR2 is SMNVEV (reference sequence). The CDR3 sequence: CASSVSGTGVTEAFF. The CDR3 DNA follows: TGTGCCAGCAGTGTCTCCGGGACAGGGGTCACTGAAGCTTTCTTT.

The genes are TRBV6-5 and TRBJ2-7; TRBD2 is a possible D gene (5 bases). This CDR3 spans 14 amino acids. V was pared by 4 bases and J by 6 bases, with 16 bases between. Germline lookup yields CDR1 MNHEY and CDR2 SVGAGI. The chain's CDR3 is CASSLREYALEQYF. CDR3 nucleotides: TGTGCCAGCAGTTTGAGGGAATACGCCCTCGAGCAGTACTTC.

The chain couples TRBV5-1 to TRBJ1-1; no clear D. This CDR3 is 14 amino acids long. V was cut by 4 bases and J by 0 bases, with 10 bases left in between. Germline lookup yields CDR1 SGHRS and CDR2 YFSETQ. The CDR3 spells CASSVRNMNTEAFF. The CDR3 nucleotides are TGCGCCAGCAGCGTCAGGAACATGAACACTGAAGCTTTCTTT.

This chain connects TRBV7-9 to TRBJ2-5, with D tentatively TRBD2 (6 bases). The CDR3 consists of 11 residues. CDR1 and CDR2 from the germline V gene are SEHNR and FQNEAQ (reference sequence). Trimming left V 8 bases short and J 5 bases short, with 9 bases between. The CDR3 protein is CASGLAETQYF. CDR3 bases: TGTGCCAGCGGGCTAGCGGAGACCCAGTACTTC.

V and J are TRBV19 and TRBJ1-2; D might be TRBD1 (5 bases). V was clipped by 7 bases and J by 5 bases, with 17 bases between them. CDR1 and CDR2 (germline): LNHDA, SQIVND (reference sequence). The CDR3 is made up of 14 amino acids. The CDR3 loop reads CASKSGGVLYGYTF. Here the CDR3 DNA reads TGTGCCAGTAAAAGTGGGGGGGTTCTTTATGGCTACACCTTC.

The chain carries TRBV6-5 and TRBJ1-1, with TRBD1 as a possible D gene (5 bases). This CDR3 is built from 13 residues. Trimming took 8 bases from V and 4 from J, leaving 14 bases between them. Germline V gene data show CDR1 as MNHEY and CDR2 as SVGAGI. The CDR3 protein is CASGRGFATEAFF. CDR3 nucleotides: TGTGCCAGCGGGAGGGGATTTGCCACTGAAGCTTTCTTT.